These 5 T cell receptor beta chains were sequenced from one sample in a study of blood T cell repertoires in COVID-19. The table came from immunoSEQ multiplex PCR; TCRdb's copy has only in-frame clones and leaves some out. The sample has 140,000 to 150,000 clones, roughly 85% seen once; the top ten hold roughly 3.9%. What was sequenced was PBMCs or T cells enriched from blood (not recorded which). The source of these receptors is a man aged 50 to 59 who had recovered from COVID-19.

The genes are TRBV7-2 and TRBJ2-7; no definite D call. CDR1 SGHTA and CDR2 FQGNSA come from the germline V gene. The CDR3 extends over 16 amino acids. The V end lost 1 base, the J end lost 3 bases, and 16 bases lay between the germline ends. The CDR3 nucleotides read TGTGCCAGCAGCTTAGAACCCCCTCGCGGCAACTACGAGCAGTACTTC. Translated: CASSLEPPRGNYEQYF.

The chain has TRBV7-9 and TRBJ2-3; D unresolved. Germline loops: CDR1 SEHNR, CDR2 FQNEAQ (reference sequence). Trimming took 1 base from V and 6 from J, leaving 17 bases between them. CDR3 length: 16 amino acids. The CDR3 nucleotides read TGTGCCAGCAGCTTAGTTATGGCAGGAATTAGGGATACGCAGTATTTT. This translates into CASSLVMAGIRDTQYF.

This clone was seen a few times. The chain couples TRBV7-3 to TRBJ1-1; 9 bases are a match to TRBD1. The CDR3 is made up of 16 amino acids. The V segment lost 0 bases and the J segment 5 bases; nucleotides outside the gene matches: 7. Germline loops: CDR1 SGHTA, CDR2 FQGTGA. The CDR3 sequence is CASSLTPTTGGTEAFF. Written as DNA, the CDR3 is TGTGCCAGCAGCTTAACTCCCACGACAGGGGGTACTGAAGCTTTCTTT.

This sequence joins TRBV7-8 and TRBJ2-3; 9 bases map to TRBD1. V was pared by 0 bases and J by 0 bases, with 4 bases of the junction left unmatched. This CDR3 has 17 amino acids. The germline V gene has CDR1 SGHVS and CDR2 FQNEAQ. The CDR3 DNA reads TGTGCCAGCAGCTTAGCTTACAGGGGGCCTAGCACAGATACGCAGTATTTT. It codes for CASSLAYRGPSTDTQYF.

V is TRBV30 and J is TRBJ2-1, with TRBD2 matching 10 bases. The CDR3 has 18 residues. V trimming: 5 bases; J trimming: 6 bases; junction bases outside the gene matches: 19. Looked up from germline, CDR1 is GTSNPN and CDR2 is SVGIG (reference sequence). CDR3 DNA: TGTGCCTGGGAACCGGGACTAGCGTCAGAAATCTTTATCAATGAGCAGTTCTTC. It encodes CAWEPGLASEIFINEQFF.